This T cell receptor (beta chain) was documented in a study of blood T cell repertoires in COVID-19. Study background: Collection of acute and convalescent COVID-19 samples took place in the United States, Italy and Spain. T cells, B-cell-depleted T cells, or PBMCs supplied cDNA or gDNA.

Germline-derived CDR1 and CDR2 are SGHAT and FQNNGV. This CDR3 region has 15 residues. V was trimmed by 5 bases and J by 11 bases, leaving 23 bases between them. Per the authors' pipeline: Reference gene primer amplification gave estimated nucleated cell counts. Produced via immunoSEQ multiplex PCR; TCRdb's table is partial and in-frame only. V and J calls and clone size are given by that table; D and trimming were obtained from the DNA. The sample carries under 250,000 clones, 70% to 90% recorded once. The rearrangement links TRBV11-2 to TRBJ2-3; perhaps TRBD2 as D (6 bases). Sequencing used peripheral blood. The clonotype originates from a woman in her 70s with active or convalescent COVID-19. The DNA of the CDR3 is TGTGCCAGCAGCGTACTCCCCGGGACTGCCGTAAAGCAGTATTTT. It translates to CASSVLPGTAVKQYF.